This T cell receptor beta chain is from a study of T cells in localized non-small cell lung cancer. In germline, CDR1 is MDHEN, CDR2 SYDVKM. Trimming at V came to 7 bases and at J to 0 bases, leaving 3 bases not matched to a gene. CDR3 length: 13 residues. Sequencing used immunoSEQ multiplex PCR; TCRdb keeps in-frame clones, though not all of them. The sample includes roughly 25,000 clones, roughly nine tenths of them seen just once. The sequencing here drew on peripheral blood, taken before any cancer treatment. This clonotype originated in a woman aged 40-69 years with stage I lung adenocarcinoma. The rearrangement links TRBV28 to TRBJ2-7; TRBD1 matches 7 bases. In DNA, the CDR3 is TGTGCCAGCACGCCAGGGGGCTCCTACGAGCAGTACTTC. Its protein product is CASTPGGSYEQYF.